These 30 T cell receptor beta chains were all obtained from the same sample, sequenced in a study of cytomegalovirus exposure and HLA in healthy donors. Primers included in the PCR were 60 Vbeta and 13 Jbeta primers. Clones were read by immunoSEQ multiplex PCR, and TCRdb kept only the in-frame ones, dropping some. The repertoire consists of 170,000 or so clones, with 84% occurring once and the leading ten covering 0.38%. What was sequenced was PBMCs. These receptors originate from a boy under 10 years old in good health and CMV-seronegative.

This clone appeared once. The chain uses TRBV5-4 and TRBJ2-5; 12 nucleotides match TRBD2. The J call may not be correct, given that the DNA end is closer to TRBJ2-7. The germline CDR1 and CDR2 sequences are SGHNT and YYREEE (reference sequence). There are 17 residues in the CDR3. Here the CDR3 DNA reads TGTGCCAGCAGCCTTGGGCTAGCGGGAGGGCCAACCTACGAGCAGTACTTC. This sequence encodes CASSLGLAGGPTYEQYF.

The CDR3 loop is CASSERRGATNEKLFF. CDR3 DNA: TGTGCCAGCAGTGAAAGGAGGGGTGCAACTAATGAAAAACTGTTTTTT. The rearrangement links TRBV2 to TRBJ1-4, with D tentatively TRBD1 (5 bases). Germline-derived CDR1 and CDR2 are SNHLY and FYNNEI. This CDR3 has 16 amino acids. Between the trimmed V and J ends, which lost 2 bases and 0 bases, there was a span of 10 bases.

CDR3 in DNA: TGTGCCAGCAGCCTCCTCGACAGATACGAGCAGTACTTC. It codes for CASSLLDRYEQYF. The chain couples TRBV7-9 to TRBJ2-5, with D possibly TRBD1 on 5 matching bases. The end of the DNA aligns better with TRBJ2-7, so the J call may be wrong. The germline CDR1 and CDR2 sequences are SEHNR and FQNEAQ (reference sequence). This CDR3 has 13 residues.

The rearrangement uses TRBV7-9 and TRBJ2-1; tentatively, D is TRBD1 (5 bases). The V end lost 5 bases, the J end lost 7 bases, and 21 bases lay between the germline ends. The germline V gene encodes CDR1 SEHNR and CDR2 FQNEAQ (reference sequence). This CDR3 is 16 amino acids long. The CDR3 here is CASSLYLGPGWNEQFF. CDR3 DNA sequence: TGTGCCAGCAGCCTTTACCTCGGGCCAGGGTGGAATGAGCAGTTCTTC.

The CDR3 protein is CAISGDGGHGYTF. The CDR3 DNA follows: TGTGCCATCAGTGGGGACGGGGGACATGGCTACACCTTC. The chain employs TRBV10-3 and TRBJ1-2; D is possibly TRBD1 (5 bases). This CDR3 is 13 amino acids long. CDR1 and CDR2 (germline): ENHRY, SYGVKD. V was cut by 4 bases and J by 6 bases, with 12 bases left in between.

This sequence joins TRBV30 and TRBJ2-3; TRBD2 aligns across 7 bases. Losses at the gene ends were 0 bases for V and 3 bases for J; bases not matched to a gene: 9. Looked up from germline, CDR1 is GTSNPN and CDR2 is SVGIG (reference sequence). The CDR3 is 16 amino acids. CDR3: CAWSVGASGITDTQYF. Written as DNA, the CDR3 is TGTGCCTGGAGTGTAGGAGCCAGCGGGATTACAGATACGCAGTATTTT. Full variable domain (missing parts from reference TRBV30 and TRBJ2-3): SQTIHQWPATLVQPVGSPLSLECTVEGTSNPNLYWYRQAAGRGLQLLFYSVGIGQISSEVPQNLSASRPQDRQFILSSKKLLLSDSGFYLCAWSVGASGITDTQYFGPGTRLTVL.

Concerning this clone itself: The sample has other DNA sequences that encode this CDR3 too. J is TRBJ2-1 and V is TRBV27, with TRBD2 matching 12 bases. Germline assignment: CDR1 MNHEY and CDR2 SMNVEV (reference sequence). Trimming removed 5 bases from V and 10 bases from J; junction bases left unmatched: 3. This CDR3 has 13 amino acids. The chain's CDR3 is CASSLAGGGEQFF. The CDR3, as DNA: TGTGCCAGCAGTCTAGCGGGAGGGGGCGAGCAGTTCTTC.

This chain uses TRBV5-1 with TRBJ1-1; 10 bases are shared with TRBD1. Germline V gives CDR1 SGHRS, CDR2 YFSETQ. CDR3 length: 14 residues. V shed 4 bases and J 4 bases; nucleotides not matched to a gene: 4. CDR3 sequence reads: CASSPDRGGTEAFF. CDR3 sequence (DNA): TGCGCCAGCAGCCCGGACAGGGGGGGCACTGAAGCTTTCTTT.

This sequence joins TRBV11-2 and TRBJ2-5; TRBD1 matches at 8 bases. From germline, CDR1 is SGHAT and CDR2 FQNNGV. CDR3 length: 15 residues. V lost 6 bases, J lost 3 bases, and 9 bases stayed unmatched. CDR3 amino acids: CASSPGDRRKETQYF. DNA of the CDR3: TGTGCCAGCAGTCCGGGGGACAGGAGAAAAGAGACCCAGTACTTC.

The gene calls are TRBV6-1 and TRBJ2-1; D possibly corresponds to TRBD2 (5 bases). The germline gives CDR1 MNHNS, CDR2 SASEGT. V was clipped by 4 bases and J by 2 bases, with 12 bases between them. The CDR3 has 15 amino acids. CDR3 DNA sequence: TGTGCCAGCAGTGGCCCCTCCGGGACCTACAATGAGCAGTTCTTC. This translates into CASSGPSGTYNEQFF.

V is TRBV6-5 and J is TRBJ1-4, with 10 bases fitting TRBD1. The CDR3 spans 16 residues. V was clipped by 0 bases and J by 7 bases; unmatched bases: 5. Germline values: CDR1 MNHEY, CDR2 SVGAGI. The CDR3 bases are TGTGCCAGCAGTTACTCAGGGACAGGGGTGGGTGAAAAACTGTTTTTT. It translates to CASSYSGTGVGEKLFF.

This chain uses TRBV5-6 with TRBJ2-3, with D maybe TRBD1 (6 bases). Per the germline V gene, CDR1 is SGHDT and CDR2 is YYEEEE. V was clipped by 0 bases and J by 2 bases, with 16 bases between them. CDR3 size: 17 residues. CDR3 nucleotide sequence: TGTGCCAGCAGCTTGGGCAGGGGTATTTGGTCCACAGATACGCAGTATTTT. Encoded protein: CASSLGRGIWSTDTQYF.

V is TRBV7-9 and J is TRBJ2-1; 9 positions agree with TRBD1. The CDR3 is 16 residues long. Germline V CDR1 and CDR2: SEHNR, FQNEAQ (reference sequence). V shed 6 bases and J 1 base; nucleotides not matched to a gene: 7. CDR3: CASSFRDRESYNEQFF. CDR3 bases: TGTGCCAGCAGTTTCCGGGACAGGGAGTCCTACAATGAGCAGTTCTTC.

The chain uses TRBV29-1 and TRBJ2-5; D is perhaps TRBD1 (6 bases). The J call is doubtful: the DNA matches TRBJ2-7 better. This CDR3 is 15 amino acids long. The germline V gene has CDR1 SQVTM and CDR2 ANQGSEA. The CDR3 sequence is CSGPDRFNLFYEQYF. For the CDR3, the DNA is TGCAGCGGCCCTGACAGGTTCAACCTCTTCTACGAGCAGTACTTC.

The chain employs TRBV2 and TRBJ1-5; D uncertain. CDR1 SNHLY and CDR2 FYNNEI come from the germline V gene. This CDR3 spans 13 amino acids. The ends were cut back, 10 bases at V and 5 bases at J, with 15 bases in the middle. The CDR3: CATNNETHQPQHF. In DNA, the CDR3 is TGTGCCACCAACAATGAAACCCATCAGCCCCAGCATTTT.

The chain joins TRBV5-4 to TRBJ1-1; unclear D gene. Trimming removed 2 bases at V and 4 bases at J, with 9 bases between. The CDR3 is 13 amino acids. Germline V gene lookup returns CDR1 SGHNT and CDR2 YYREEE (reference sequence). CDR3 loop: CASSFIGGTEAFF. In DNA form, the CDR3 reads TGTGCCAGCAGCTTCATTGGAGGCACTGAAGCTTTCTTT.

The rearrangement uses TRBV27 and TRBJ1-2, with D possibly being TRBD1 (5 bases). Germline lookup yields CDR1 MNHEY and CDR2 SMNVEV (reference sequence). V lost 2 bases and J 10 bases, leaving 23 bases between the germline ends. CDR3 length: 16 amino acids. CDR3 nucleotide sequence: TGTGCCAGCAGTTTAGATAGGGCAGGGATTAATGGTGCCTACACCTTC. It codes for CASSLDRAGINGAYTF.

The CDR3: CASSSSGRLQETQYF. CDR3 nucleotides: TGTGCCAGCAGCTCTAGCGGGAGACTGCAAGAGACCCAGTACTTC. The J gene is TRBJ2-5, the V gene TRBV9; 10 bases are a match to TRBD2. From germline, CDR1 is SGDLS and CDR2 YYNGEE. J gave up 2 bases and V 4 bases, and 5 bases lay outside the gene matches. This CDR3 has 15 residues.

A single count supports this clone. The chain joins TRBV11-1 to TRBJ2-7; 8 bases match TRBD1. The CDR3 totals 13 residues. Germline assignment: CDR1 SGHAT and CDR2 FQDESV (reference sequence). The junction had 4 bases not matched to a gene; V was cut back by 3 bases and J by 6 bases. The CDR3 is CASSLDRAGEQYF. CDR3 in DNA: TGTGCCAGCAGCTTGGACAGGGCGGGCGAGCAGTACTTC.

The chain uses TRBV14 and TRBJ1-1, with D tentatively TRBD1 (5 bases). V was trimmed by 5 bases and J by 5 bases, leaving 24 bases between them. The CDR3 is made up of 17 amino acids. Germline V lookup: CDR1 SGHDN, CDR2 FVKESK. The CDR3 region is CASSKTGAAGGRTEAFF. CDR3 DNA: TGTGCCAGCAGCAAAACCGGGGCAGCCGGGGGGAGGACTGAAGCTTTCTTT.

The V gene is TRBV2, the J gene TRBJ2-7, with 12 bases identical to TRBD1. V shed 6 bases and J 3 bases; nucleotides not matched to a gene: 3. The V gene's germline CDR1 is SNHLY and CDR2 FYNNEI. This CDR3 contains 14 residues. CDR3 coding DNA: TGTGCCAGCAGGGGGACAGGGGGCTTCTACGAGCAGTACTTC. Translated, it gives CASRGTGGFYEQYF.

The J gene is TRBJ1-4, the V gene TRBV5-1; D is unclear. The CDR3 contains 14 residues. V gave up 5 bases and J gave up 7 bases, with 15 bases separating them. In germline, CDR1 is SGHRS, CDR2 YFSETQ. The CDR3 loop reads CASRARVGGEKLFF. The CDR3 bases are TGCGCCAGCAGGGCGAGGGTAGGTGGTGAAAAACTGTTTTTT.

The chain has TRBV4-1 and TRBJ2-7, with TRBD2 as a possible D gene (6 bases). The length of the CDR3 is 15 residues. CDR1 is MGHRA, CDR2 YSYEKL, per germline. V shed 1 base and J shed 4 bases, with 14 bases lying between them. The CDR3 loop is CASSQGVGGPYEQYF. The CDR3 DNA follows: TGCGCCAGCAGCCAAGGGGTGGGAGGCCCATACGAGCAGTACTTC.

V usage is TRBV13 and J usage is TRBJ2-7; 12 bases fit TRBD2. From germline, CDR1 is PRHDT and CDR2 FYEKMQ (reference sequence). The V and J ends lost 7 bases and 9 bases, in that order; junction bases with no gene match: 16. This CDR3 contains 16 residues. In nucleotides, the CDR3 is TGTGCCAGCACCTTTGGCGCGGGACTAGCGGGCCCCGGGCAGTACTTC. Encoded protein: CASTFGAGLAGPGQYF.

This sequence joins TRBV6-5 and TRBJ1-1; D ambiguous. The CDR3 covers 14 residues. Germline V gene lookup returns CDR1 MNHEY and CDR2 SVGAGI. The germline V and J ends were trimmed by 0 bases and 1 base, with 6 bases remaining between them. The chain's CDR3 is CASSYSVRNTEAFF. CDR3 DNA: TGTGCCAGCAGTTACTCGGTCAGGAACACTGAAGCTTTCTTT.

The rearrangement joins TRBV6-5 to TRBJ2-1; D is unresolved. The CDR3 runs to 14 residues. Trimming cost V 6 bases and J 0 bases, with 9 bases left between them. Germline assignment: CDR1 MNHEY and CDR2 SVGAGI. CDR3 loop: CASRPDFSYNEQFF. The CDR3 DNA reads TGTGCCAGCAGGCCAGATTTCTCCTACAATGAGCAGTTCTTC.

The genes are TRBV2 and TRBJ2-3; no firm D call. The ends were cut back, 6 bases at V and 8 bases at J, with 15 bases in the middle. Germline values: CDR1 SNHLY, CDR2 FYNNEI. The length of the CDR3 is 13 residues. The CDR3 spells CASSVTYSGTQYF. The CDR3 DNA is TGTGCCAGCAGCGTAACCTATTCAGGTACGCAGTATTTT.

The chain couples TRBV18 to TRBJ2-1, with 10 bases lining up with TRBD2. The CDR3 is made up of 18 amino acids. With V trimmed by 6 bases and J by 4 bases, 15 bases remained unmatched. The germline V gene has CDR1 KGHSH and CDR2 LQKENI. CDR3 DNA sequence: TGTGCCAGCTCCCCCCAATGGCGTAGCGGGAGGATTTACAATGAGCAGTTCTTC. Protein: CASSPQWRSGRIYNEQFF.

The DNA of the CDR3 is TGTGCCAGCAGCGTAGTTTCGGGACAGGGGGCTTCTGGAAACACCATATATTTT. It translates to CASSVVSGQGASGNTIYF. The chain recombines TRBV9 with TRBJ1-3; 12 bases match TRBD1. CDR1 SGDLS and CDR2 YYNGEE come from the germline V gene. After removal of 0 bases from V and 1 base from J, the junction contained 5 bases not matched to a gene. CDR3 length equals 18 residues. Full variable domain (missing parts from reference TRBV9 and TRBJ1-3): DSGVTQTPKHLITATGQRVTLRCSPRSGDLSVYWYQQSLDQGLQFLIQYYNGEERAKGNILERFSAQQFPDLHSELNLSSLELGDSALYFCASSVVSGQGASGNTIYFGEGSWLTVV.

This chain uses TRBV5-6 with TRBJ2-5; 7 positions match TRBD2. The CDR3 is made up of 16 amino acids. Germline V gene lookup returns CDR1 SGHDT and CDR2 YYEEEE. The V and J ends lost 2 bases and 7 bases, in that order; junction bases with no gene match: 14. The CDR3 is CASSFIRRETIGTQYF. CDR3 nucleotide sequence: TGTGCCAGCAGCTTCATTCGGCGGGAGACCATTGGGACCCAGTACTTC.